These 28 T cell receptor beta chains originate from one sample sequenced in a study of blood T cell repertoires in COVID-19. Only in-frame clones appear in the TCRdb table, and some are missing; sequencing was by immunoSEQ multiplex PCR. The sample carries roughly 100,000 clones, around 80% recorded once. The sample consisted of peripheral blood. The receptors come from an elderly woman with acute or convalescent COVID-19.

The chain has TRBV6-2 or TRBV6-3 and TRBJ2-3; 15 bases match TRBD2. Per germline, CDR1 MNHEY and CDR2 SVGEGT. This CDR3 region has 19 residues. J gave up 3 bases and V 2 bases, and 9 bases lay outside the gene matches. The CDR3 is CASSYPTQGLAGGTDTQYF. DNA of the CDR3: TGTGCCAGCAGTTACCCGACCCAGGGACTAGCGGGAGGAACAGATACGCAGTATTTT.

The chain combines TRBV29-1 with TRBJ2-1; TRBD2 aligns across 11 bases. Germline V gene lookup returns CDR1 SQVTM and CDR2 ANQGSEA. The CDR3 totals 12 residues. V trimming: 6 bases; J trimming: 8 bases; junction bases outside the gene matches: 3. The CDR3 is CSVLAGEYEQFF. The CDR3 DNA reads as TGCAGCGTACTAGCGGGAGAGTATGAGCAGTTCTTC.

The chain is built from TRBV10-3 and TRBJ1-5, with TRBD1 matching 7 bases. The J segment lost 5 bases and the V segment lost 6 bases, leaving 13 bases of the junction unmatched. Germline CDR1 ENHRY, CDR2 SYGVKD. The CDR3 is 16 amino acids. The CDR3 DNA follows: TGTGCCATCAGCCTAGCCGGAGGGGGCAGTGATCAGCCCCAGCATTTT. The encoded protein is CAISLAGGGSDQPQHF.

CDR3 in amino acids: CASSPDREGTGELFF. Written as DNA, the CDR3 is TGCGCCAGCAGCCCGGACAGGGAAGGCACCGGGGAGCTGTTTTTT. The chain joins TRBV5-1 to TRBJ2-2, with 8 bases matching TRBD1. The CDR3 loop spans 15 amino acids. V dropped 4 bases and J dropped 4; count of bases not matched to a gene: 6. The germline V gene encodes CDR1 SGHRS and CDR2 YFSETQ.

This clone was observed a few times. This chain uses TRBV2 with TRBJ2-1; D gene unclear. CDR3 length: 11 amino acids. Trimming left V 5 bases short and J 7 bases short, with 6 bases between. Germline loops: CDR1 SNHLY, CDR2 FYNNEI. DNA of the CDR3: TGTGCCAGCAGTCTCTTGAATGAGCAGTTCTTC. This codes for CASSLLNEQFF.

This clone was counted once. The CDR3 sequence is CASREPAGANTGELFF. The DNA for the CDR3 is TGTGCCAGCAGGGAACCGGCGGGGGCGAACACCGGGGAGCTGTTTTTT. V gene TRBV27 combines with J gene TRBJ2-2; 7 bases agree with TRBD2. CDR1 and CDR2 from the germline V gene are MNHEY and SMNVEV (reference sequence). The V gene end was trimmed by 6 bases and the J gene end by 0 bases; junction bases not matched to a gene: 7. This CDR3 has 16 amino acids.

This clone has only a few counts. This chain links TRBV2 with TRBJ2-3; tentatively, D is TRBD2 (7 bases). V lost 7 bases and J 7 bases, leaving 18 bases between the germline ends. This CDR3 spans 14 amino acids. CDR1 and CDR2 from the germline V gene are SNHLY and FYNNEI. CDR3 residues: CASKEGGGGNTQYF. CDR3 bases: TGTGCCAGCAAGGAGGGAGGGGGAGGTAATACGCAGTATTTT.

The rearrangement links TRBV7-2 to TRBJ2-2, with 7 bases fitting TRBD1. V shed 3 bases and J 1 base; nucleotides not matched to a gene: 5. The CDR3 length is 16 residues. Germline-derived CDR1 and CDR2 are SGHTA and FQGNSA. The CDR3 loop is CASSLVRTGNTGELFF. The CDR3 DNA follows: TGTGCCAGCAGCTTGGTCCGGACAGGGAACACCGGGGAGCTGTTTTTT.

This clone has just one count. As DNA, the CDR3 is TGTGCCAGCAGTTCCCGGACTAGCGGGATTTCGGAGACCCAGTACTTC. As protein: CASSSRTSGISETQYF. The chain uses TRBV5-4 and TRBJ2-5, with 12 nucleotides matching TRBD2. CDR3 length equals 16 residues. Germline V gene sequence: CDR1 SGHNT, CDR2 YYREEE (reference sequence). Losses at the gene ends were 5 bases for V and 5 bases for J; bases not matched to a gene: 10.

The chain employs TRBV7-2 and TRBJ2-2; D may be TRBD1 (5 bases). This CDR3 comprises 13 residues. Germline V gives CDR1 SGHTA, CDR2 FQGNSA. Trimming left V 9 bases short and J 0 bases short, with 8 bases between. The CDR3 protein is CASHRPNTGELFF. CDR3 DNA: TGTGCCAGTCACAGGCCGAACACCGGGGAGCTGTTTTTT.

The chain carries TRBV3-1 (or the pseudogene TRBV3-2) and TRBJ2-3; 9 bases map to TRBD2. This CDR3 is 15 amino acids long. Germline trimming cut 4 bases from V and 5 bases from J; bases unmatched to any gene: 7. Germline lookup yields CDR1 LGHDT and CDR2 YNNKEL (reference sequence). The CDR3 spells CASSPLAGGEDTQYF. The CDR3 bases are TGTGCCAGCAGCCCTCTCGCGGGAGGGGAAGATACGCAGTATTTT.

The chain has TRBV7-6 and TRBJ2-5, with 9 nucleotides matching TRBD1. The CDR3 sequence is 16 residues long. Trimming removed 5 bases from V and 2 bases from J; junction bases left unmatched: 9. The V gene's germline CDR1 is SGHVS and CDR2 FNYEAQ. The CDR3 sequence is CASSPHPGQGQETQYF. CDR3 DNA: TGTGCCAGCAGCCCCCACCCCGGACAGGGGCAAGAGACCCAGTACTTC.

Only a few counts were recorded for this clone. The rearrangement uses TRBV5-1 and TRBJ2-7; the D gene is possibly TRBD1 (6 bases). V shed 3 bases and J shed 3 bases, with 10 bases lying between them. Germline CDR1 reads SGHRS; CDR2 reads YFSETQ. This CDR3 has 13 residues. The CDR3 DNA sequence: TGCGCCAGCAGCTGGGAACAGGGCTACGAGCAGTACGTC. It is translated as CASSWEQGYEQYV.

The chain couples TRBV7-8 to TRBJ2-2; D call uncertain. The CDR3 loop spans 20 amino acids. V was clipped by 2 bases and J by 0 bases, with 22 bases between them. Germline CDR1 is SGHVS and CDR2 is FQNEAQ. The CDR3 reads CASSLTYGGILPTNTGELFF. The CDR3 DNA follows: TGTGCCAGCAGCTTAACGTATGGCGGCATCCTCCCCACGAACACCGGGGAGCTGTTTTTT.

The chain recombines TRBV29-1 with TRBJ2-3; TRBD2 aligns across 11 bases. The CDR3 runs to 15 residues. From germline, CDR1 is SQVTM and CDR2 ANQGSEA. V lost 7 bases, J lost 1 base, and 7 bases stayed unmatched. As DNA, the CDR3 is TGCAGCGGGGGGTTACTAGCGGGAGGCACAGATACGCAGTATTTT. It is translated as CSGGLLAGGTDTQYF.

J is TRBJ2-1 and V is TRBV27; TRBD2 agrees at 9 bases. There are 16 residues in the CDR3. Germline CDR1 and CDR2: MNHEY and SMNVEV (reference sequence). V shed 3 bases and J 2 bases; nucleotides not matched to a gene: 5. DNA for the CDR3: TGTGCCAGCAGTTTCCGGGCTAGCGGGACCTACAATGAGCAGTTCTTC. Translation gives CASSFRASGTYNEQFF.

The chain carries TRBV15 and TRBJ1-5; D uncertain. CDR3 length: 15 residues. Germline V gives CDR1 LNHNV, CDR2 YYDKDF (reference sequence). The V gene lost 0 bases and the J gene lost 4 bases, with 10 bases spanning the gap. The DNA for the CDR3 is TGTGCCACCAGCAGAGAGGAGGGTTCAAATCAGCCCCAGCATTTT. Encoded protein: CATSREEGSNQPQHF.

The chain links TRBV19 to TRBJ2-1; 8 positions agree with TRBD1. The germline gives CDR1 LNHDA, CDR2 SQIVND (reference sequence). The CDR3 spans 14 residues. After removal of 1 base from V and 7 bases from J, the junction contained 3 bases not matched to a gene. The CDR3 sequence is CASSIVRGLNEQFF. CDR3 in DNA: TGTGCCAGTAGTATAGTCAGGGGGCTGAATGAGCAGTTCTTC. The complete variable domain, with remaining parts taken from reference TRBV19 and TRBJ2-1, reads DGGITQSPKYLFRKEGQNVTLSCEQNLNHDAMYWYRQDPGQGLRLIYYSQIVNDFQKGDIAEGYSVSREKKESFPLTVTSAQKNPTAFYLCASSIVRGLNEQFFGPGTRLTVL.

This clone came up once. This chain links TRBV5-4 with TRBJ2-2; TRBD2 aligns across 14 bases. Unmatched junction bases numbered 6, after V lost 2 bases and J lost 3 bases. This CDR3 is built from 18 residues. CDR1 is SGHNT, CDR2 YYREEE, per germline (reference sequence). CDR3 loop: CASSLGTSGSLDTGELFF. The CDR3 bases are TGTGCCAGCAGCTTAGGGACTAGCGGGAGCCTGGACACCGGGGAGCTGTTTTTT.

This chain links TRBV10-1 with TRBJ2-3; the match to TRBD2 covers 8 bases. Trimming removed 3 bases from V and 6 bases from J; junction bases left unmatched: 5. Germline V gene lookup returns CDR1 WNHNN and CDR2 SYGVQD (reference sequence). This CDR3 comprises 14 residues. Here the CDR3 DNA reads TGCGCCAGCAGTGATGGACTAGCTCGGGATACGCAGTATTTT. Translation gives CASSDGLARDTQYF.

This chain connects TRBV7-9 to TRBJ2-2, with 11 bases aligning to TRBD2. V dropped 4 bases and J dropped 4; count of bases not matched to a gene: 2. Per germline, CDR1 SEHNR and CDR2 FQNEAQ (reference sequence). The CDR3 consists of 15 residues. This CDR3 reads CASSSGTSGTGELFF. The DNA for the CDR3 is TGTGCCAGCAGCTCTGGGACTAGCGGCACCGGGGAGCTGTTTTTT.

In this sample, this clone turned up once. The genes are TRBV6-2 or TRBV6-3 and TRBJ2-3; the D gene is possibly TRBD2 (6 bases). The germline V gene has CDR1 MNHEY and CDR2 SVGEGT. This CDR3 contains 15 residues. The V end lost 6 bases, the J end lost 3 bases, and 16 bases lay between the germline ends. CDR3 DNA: TGTGCCAGCAGCCTGGGACTGGCCCAAACAGATACGCAGTATTTT. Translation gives CASSLGLAQTDTQYF.

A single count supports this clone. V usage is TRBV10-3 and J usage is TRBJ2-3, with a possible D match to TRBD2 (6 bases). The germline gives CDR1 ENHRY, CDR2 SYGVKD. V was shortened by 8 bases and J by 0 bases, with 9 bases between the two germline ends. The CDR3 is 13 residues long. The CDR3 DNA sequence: TGTGCCATCGGGGACTCTAGCACAGATACGCAGTATTTT. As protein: CAIGDSSTDTQYF.

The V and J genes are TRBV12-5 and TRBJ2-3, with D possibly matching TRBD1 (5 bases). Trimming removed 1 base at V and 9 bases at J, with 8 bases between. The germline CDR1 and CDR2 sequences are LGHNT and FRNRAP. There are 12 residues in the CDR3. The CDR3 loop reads CASGLGTGTQYF. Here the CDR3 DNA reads TGTGCTAGTGGTTTGGGTACAGGCACGCAGTATTTT. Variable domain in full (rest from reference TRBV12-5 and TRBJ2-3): DARVTQTPRHKVTEMGQEVTMRCQPILGHNTVFWYRQTMMQGLELLAYFRNRAPLDDSGMPKDRFSAEMPDATLATLKIQPSEPRDSAVYFCASGLGTGTQYFGPGTRLTVL.

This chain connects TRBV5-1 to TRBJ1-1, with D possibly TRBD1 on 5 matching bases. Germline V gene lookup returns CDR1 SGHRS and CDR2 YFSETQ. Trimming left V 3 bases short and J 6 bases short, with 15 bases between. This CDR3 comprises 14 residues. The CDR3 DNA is TGCGCCAGCAGCTCCCGACAGCCCTCCTCTGAAGCTTTCTTT. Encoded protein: CASSSRQPSSEAFF. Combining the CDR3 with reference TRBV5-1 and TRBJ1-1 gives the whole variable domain KAGVTQTPRYLIKTRGQQVTLSCSPISGHRSVSWYQQTPGQGLQFLFEYFSETQRNKGNFPGRFSGRQFSNSRSEMNVSTLELGDSALYLCASSSRQPSSEAFFGQGTRLTVV.

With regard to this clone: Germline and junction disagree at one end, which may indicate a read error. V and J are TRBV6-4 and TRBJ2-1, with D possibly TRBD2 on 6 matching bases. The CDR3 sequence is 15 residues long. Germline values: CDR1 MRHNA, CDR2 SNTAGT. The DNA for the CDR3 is TGTGCCAGCAGTGATCGTGGGGACTCCAACAATGAGCAGTTCTTC. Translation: CASSDRGDSNNEQFF.

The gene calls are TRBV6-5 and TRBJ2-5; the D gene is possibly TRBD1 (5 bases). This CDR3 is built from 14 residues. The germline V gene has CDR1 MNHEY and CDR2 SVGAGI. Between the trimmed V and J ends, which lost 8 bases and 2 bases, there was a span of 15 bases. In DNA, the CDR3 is TGTGCCAGCGGTCGGACCCCAGGGCAAGAGACCCAGTACTTC. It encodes CASGRTPGQETQYF.

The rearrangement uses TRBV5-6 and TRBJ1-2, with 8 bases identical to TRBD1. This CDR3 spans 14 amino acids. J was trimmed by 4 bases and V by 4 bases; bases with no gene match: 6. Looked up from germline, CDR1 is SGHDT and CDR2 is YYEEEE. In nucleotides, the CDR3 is TGTGCCAGCAGCCCCGGACAGGGAGGCTATGGCTACACCTTC. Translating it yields CASSPGQGGYGYTF.